The clone carrying this T cell receptor (beta chain) was seen ten or more times. What it binds is not known. The source of the sample is a study of regulatory T cells in long-lasting Graves disease. Germline CDR1 is MNHEY and CDR2 is SVGAGI. The CDR3 length is 15 residues. V lost 3 bases to trimming and J lost 5 bases; unmatched junction nucleotides: 4. Regarding the study as a whole: Persistent disease was characterized by preferential usage of TRBV28, TRBJ1-2 and TRBJ2-5. Thyroid tissue was not sampled; only peripheral blood was.

Time point: newly diagnosed GD, antithyroid drugs for less than 3 months. Scientists built the TCR library using RNA that was extracted from PBMCs. To make TCR beta libraries, researchers used iRepertoire HTBI primers and Arm-PCR of CDR3 regions. TCRdb ran MiXCR on the multiplex PCR reads and lists one entry per CDR3 protein. The table shows 410,000 or so distinct CDR3 sequences, with under 15% occurring only once. This sample also appeared in a second study, on T cells in Graves' hyperthyroidism and ophthalmopathy. From that second work: First-round RT-PCR targeting the TCR CDR3 was performed with the HTBI primer set.

This receptor was obtained from a woman between 25 and 40 years old with Graves disease. This sample comprised peripheral blood mononuclear cells (PBMCs), obtained at new diagnosis, from a patient treated with antithyroid drugs. The chain combines TRBV6-5 with TRBJ2-7; TRBD2 aligns across 13 bases. The CDR3 region is CASSYGLAGADEQYF. The CDR3 DNA reads TGTGCCAGCAGTTATGGACTAGCGGGAGCTGACGAGCAGTACTTC.